A single sample gave rise to the 7 T cell receptor beta chains below, sequenced in a study of T cell responses to AZD1222 COVID-19 vaccine. TCRdb's table, derived via immunoSEQ multiplex PCR, lists solely in-frame clones and lacks some. The profile covers 75,000 to 95,000 clones, with about 88% appearing a single time and 4.2% taken by the ten largest. Sequenced here: peripheral blood, sampled on day 0 of AZD1222 vaccination. These receptors were collected from an adult in good health.

This clone turned up a few times. This sequence joins TRBV6-2 or TRBV6-3 and TRBJ1-1; D is unclear. The CDR3 is 13 amino acids. V lost 5 bases and J lost 2, with 9 bases in between. Germline CDR1 and CDR2: MNHEY and SVGEGT. CDR3 in DNA: TGTGCCAGCAGTGCCAAAAGAAACACTGAAGCTTTCTTT. Residues: CASSAKRNTEAFF.

The CDR3 DNA is TGTGCCAGCAGCCGCATAAAGCGGTGGGCGGCAGATACGCAGTATTTT. Amino acids: CASSRIKRWAADTQYF. This rearrangement joins TRBV7-2 to TRBJ2-3; a weak D match, TRBD2 (5 bases). Germline CDR1 and CDR2: SGHTA and FQGNSA. There are 16 residues in the CDR3. Trimming removed 5 bases at V and 4 bases at J, with 19 bases between.

CDR3 sequence: CASSSWTGSYEQYF. Here the CDR3 DNA reads TGTGCCAGCAGTTCCTGGACAGGCTCCTACGAGCAGTACTTC. The rearrangement joins TRBV6-2 or TRBV6-3 to TRBJ2-7; 7 positions match TRBD1. Germline trimming cut 4 bases from V and 0 bases from J; bases unmatched to any gene: 3. Germline CDR1 and CDR2: MNHEY and SVGEGT. The CDR3 spans 14 residues.

The chain uses TRBV7-9 and TRBJ2-2; D gene unclear. The germline CDR1 and CDR2 sequences are SEHNR and FQNEAQ (reference sequence). The CDR3 has 17 amino acids. V lost 0 bases to trimming and J lost 0 bases, with 11 bases between them. The chain's CDR3 is CASSLATLTSNTGELFF. CDR3 nucleotide sequence: TGTGCCAGCAGCTTAGCGACACTGACATCGAACACCGGGGAGCTGTTTTTT.

The gene calls are TRBV2 and TRBJ1-2; D is possibly TRBD1 (5 bases). CDR1 and CDR2 from the germline V gene are SNHLY and FYNNEI. This CDR3 has 12 amino acids. V lost 4 bases, J lost 8 bases, and 11 bases lay in between. CDR3 loop: CASSVGQGGYTF. In DNA, the CDR3 is TGTGCCAGCAGTGTGGGCCAGGGCGGCTACACCTTC.

The chain carries TRBV30 and TRBJ1-6; D ambiguous. The V gene lost 3 bases and the J gene lost 6 bases, with 12 bases spanning the gap. The CDR3 is 14 amino acids. CDR1 and CDR2 from the germline V gene are GTSNPN and SVGIG (reference sequence). As DNA, the CDR3 is TGTGCCTGGAGCGCCGAGGCGGTTAATTCACCCCTCCACTTT. Translation gives CAWSAEAVNSPLHF. The full variable domain, with the rest looked up from reference TRBV30 and TRBJ1-6, is SQTIHQWPATLVQPVGSPLSLECTVEGTSNPNLYWYRQAAGRGLQLLFYSVGIGQISSEVPQNLSASRPQDRQFILSSKKLLLSDSGFYLCAWSAEAVNSPLHFGNGTRLTVT.

The chain has TRBV5-1 and TRBJ2-3; 10 bases map to TRBD1. This CDR3 is built from 14 residues. Germline CDR1 is SGHRS and CDR2 is YFSETQ. V lost 4 bases to trimming and J lost 4 bases; unmatched junction nucleotides: 3. This CDR3 is CASSNGQGADTQYF. The CDR3 region has the DNA TGCGCCAGCAGCAACGGACAGGGGGCAGATACGCAGTATTTT.